The clone carrying this T cell receptor (beta chain) turned up a few times. What it binds is not known. This record belongs to a study of response to subunit inactivated influenza vaccine. Regarding the study as a whole: The study's authors posited that every seasonal influenza vaccination enlists few new T cells.

In TCRdb, the RT-PCR reads were re-called with MiXCR into one record per CDR3 protein. The profile shows 650,000 to 700,000 distinct CDR3 sequences, approximately 14% of them singletons. Germline V gives CDR1 DFQATT, CDR2 SNEGSKA (reference sequence). This CDR3 comprises 12 residues. V dropped 5 bases and J dropped 12 bases, with 19 bases sitting between them. Source: PBMCs from blood, taken approximately 12 days after vaccination. V and J are TRBV20-1 and TRBJ1-1, with D possibly being TRBD1 (6 bases). This receptor was identified in a middle-aged man who received an inactivated influenza vaccine. Here the CDR3 DNA reads TGCAGTGCTGGTAGACAGGCCCAACGGACTTTCTTT. Translated, it gives CSAGRQAQRTFF.